Listed below are T cell receptor beta chains from one sample, sequenced in a study of shared clonotypes between healthy human individuals. Measured with immunoSEQ multiplex PCR; TCRdb has only the in-frame clones, and not every one. The sample lists 450,000 to 500,000 clones, roughly 80% occurring once. Sample: PBMCs. The receptors here all came from a woman between 35 and 50 years old in good health. Some clones in this sample may be carry-over from other donors' samples. CDR3s include the opening cysteine and the closing phenylalanine or tryptophan. Fields, in order: J gene, D gene, V gene, clone size, CDR3 DNA, CDR3 protein. The D gene is left open where the match is weak. Expanded clones get a size class; other rows say once, few or many, or leave the size out.

j_gene: TRBJ1-1
d_gene: NA
v_gene: TRBV6-5
abundance: NA
CDR3nt: TGTGCCAGCAGTTACGAGGGGAACACTGAAGCTTTCTTT
CDR3aa: CASSYEGNTEAFF

j_gene: TRBJ1-5
d_gene: TRBD1
v_gene: TRBV2
abundance: NA
CDR3nt: TGTGCCAGCAGTGGGGGGACAGGGGGCCTTCAGCCCCAGCATTTT
CDR3aa: CASSGGTGGLQPQHF

j_gene: TRBJ1-3
d_gene: NA
v_gene: TRBV27
abundance: NA
CDR3nt: TGTGCCAGCAGTCCCACGGGAACTGGAAACACCATATATTTT
CDR3aa: CASSPTGTGNTIYF

j_gene: TRBJ2-1
d_gene: TRBD2
v_gene: TRBV4-2
abundance: NA
CDR3nt: TGTGCCAGCAGACAAGACCCCACCCCGGGACTAGCGGGGGGGCCTGTTAATGAGCAGTTCTTC
CDR3aa: CASRQDPTPGLAGGPVNEQFF

j_gene: TRBJ2-5
d_gene: NA
v_gene: TRBV9
abundance: once
CDR3nt: TGTGCCAGCAGCGCCATCCCCGTTGGGGGAGAGCCCTGGGAGACCCAGTACTTC
CDR3aa: CASSAIPVGGEPWETQYF

j_gene: TRBJ2-1
d_gene: TRBD1
v_gene: TRBV29-1
abundance: NA
CDR3nt: TGCAGCGTTGATGGGACAGTATACAATGAGCAGTTCTTC
CDR3aa: CSVDGTVYNEQFF

j_gene: TRBJ2-7
d_gene: NA
v_gene: TRBV5-4
abundance: NA
CDR3nt: TGTGCCAGCAGGGACTATAACTCCTACGAGCAGTACTTC
CDR3aa: CASRDYNSYEQYF

j_gene: TRBJ2-7
d_gene: NA
v_gene: TRBV11-3
abundance: NA
CDR3nt: TGTGCCAGCAGCTTATTTTTTGAGGGGTCAGGGTACTCCTACGAGCAGTACTTC
CDR3aa: CASSLFFEGSGYSYEQYF

j_gene: TRBJ2-3
d_gene: TRBD2
v_gene: TRBV28
abundance: NA
CDR3nt: TGTGCCAGCAAAACCGGGACTAGCGGGAGGTACACAGATACGCAGTATTTT
CDR3aa: CASKTGTSGRYTDTQYF

j_gene: TRBJ2-7
d_gene: TRBD1
v_gene: TRBV11-2
abundance: NA
CDR3nt: TGTGCCAGCAGCTCGCTACAGGGGCCCCAGGGCGAGCAGTACTTC
CDR3aa: CASSSLQGPQGEQYF

j_gene: TRBJ2-7
d_gene: TRBD1
v_gene: TRBV4-3
abundance: NA
CDR3nt: TGCGCCAGCAGCCAAGATATCCGTTGGACAGGCAAATCCTACGAGCAGTACTTC
CDR3aa: CASSQDIRWTGKSYEQYF

j_gene: TRBJ2-3
d_gene: NA
v_gene: TRBV7-2
abundance: many
CDR3nt: TGTGCCAGCAGCCCCCCAAACCTCGGGGATACGCAGTATTTT
CDR3aa: CASSPPNLGDTQYF

j_gene: TRBJ2-3
d_gene: NA
v_gene: TRBV5-4
abundance: NA
CDR3nt: TGTGCCAGCAGCGGCTCCGGGGGACGGATAAGGACAGATACGCAGTATTTT
CDR3aa: CASSGSGGRIRTDTQYF

j_gene: TRBJ2-1
d_gene: TRBD2
v_gene: TRBV11-2
abundance: NA
CDR3nt: TGTGCCAGCAGCTTAGGAAGAGCGGGGGCCGACAATGAGCAGTTCTTC
CDR3aa: CASSLGRAGADNEQFF

j_gene: TRBJ2-5
d_gene: NA
v_gene: TRBV29-1
abundance: many
CDR3nt: TGCAGCGCCGACACGGAGGGGACCCAGTACTTC
CDR3aa: CSADTEGTQYF

j_gene: TRBJ2-5
d_gene: TRBD2
v_gene: TRBV30
abundance: NA
CDR3nt: TGTGCCTTAGTGCGTCGGGCGGGAGGGGGTGAGACCCAGTACTTC
CDR3aa: CALVRRAGGGETQYF

j_gene: TRBJ2-1
d_gene: NA
v_gene: TRBV27
abundance: NA
CDR3nt: TGTGCCAGCAGTTTCGGGACTTTCAATGAGCAGTTCTTC
CDR3aa: CASSFGTFNEQFF